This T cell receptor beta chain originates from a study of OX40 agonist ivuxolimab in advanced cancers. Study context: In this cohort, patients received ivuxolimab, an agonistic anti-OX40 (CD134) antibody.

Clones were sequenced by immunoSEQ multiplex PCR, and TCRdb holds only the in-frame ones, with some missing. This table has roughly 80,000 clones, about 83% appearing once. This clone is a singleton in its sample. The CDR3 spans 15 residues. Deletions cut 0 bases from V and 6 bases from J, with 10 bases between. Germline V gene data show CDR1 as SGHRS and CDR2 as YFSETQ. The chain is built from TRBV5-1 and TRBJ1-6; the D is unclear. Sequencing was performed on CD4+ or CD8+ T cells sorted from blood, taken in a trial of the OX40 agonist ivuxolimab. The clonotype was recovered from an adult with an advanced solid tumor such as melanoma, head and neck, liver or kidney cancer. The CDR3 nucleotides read TGCGCCAGCAGCTTGGGTACAGCCCTTAATTCACCCCTCCACTTT. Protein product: CASSLGTALNSPLHF.